Listed below are T cell receptor beta chains from one sample, sequenced in a study of T cells in Graves' hyperthyroidism and ophthalmopathy. TCRdb ran MiXCR on the multiplex PCR reads and lists one entry per CDR3 protein. The top ten clones hold around 52% of a sample with about 210,000 distinct CDR3 sequences, roughly 17% of them seen once. Sequencing was performed on blood. Receptor source: a man aged 45 to 65 with Graves' hyperthyroidism. Both conserved end residues are part of each CDR3. Fields, in order: CDR3 DNA, CDR3 protein, D gene, J gene, V gene, clone size. The D gene is left open where the match is weak. The listing skips clone size in some rows; elsewhere it reads once, few, many or a size class.

CDR3 DNA: TGTGCCAGCAGCTCGGGACAGTATAATGAAAAACTGTTTTTT; CDR3 protein: CASSSGQYNEKLFF; D gene: TRBD1; J gene: TRBJ1-4; V gene: TRBV7-9; clone size: .
CDR3 DNA: TGTGCCAGCAGTCCTTTAGGAGGCACCCAGCAGTACTTC; CDR3 protein: CASSPLGGTQQYF; D gene: .; J gene: TRBJ2-7; V gene: TRBV6-1; clone size: .
CDR3 DNA: TGCAGTGCTAGAGATATCAGGGGAGAGTTCGGCTATGGCTACACCTTC; CDR3 protein: CSARDIRGEFGYGYTF; D gene: .; J gene: TRBJ1-2; V gene: TRBV20-1; clone size: .
CDR3 DNA: TGTGCCAGCAGCTCCGGGTGGGGCCGCTCCTACAATGAGCAGTTCTTC; CDR3 protein: CASSSGWGRSYNEQFF; D gene: .; J gene: TRBJ2-1; V gene: TRBV7-9; clone size: many
CDR3 DNA: TGTGCCAGTAGACAGGGCCGCTCCTACAATGAGCAGTTCTTC; CDR3 protein: CASRQGRSYNEQFF; D gene: .; J gene: TRBJ2-1; V gene: TRBV19; clone size: few
CDR3 DNA: TGTGCCAGCAGTTACGGGGCAATAACTGAAGCTTTCTTT; CDR3 protein: CASSYGAITEAFF; D gene: .; J gene: TRBJ1-1; V gene: TRBV6-2/TRBV6-3; clone size: many
CDR3 DNA: TGTGCCAGCAGGTCTAGCGGCACCCGAAGGGATTCACCCCTCCACTTT; CDR3 protein: CASRSSGTRRDSPLHF; D gene: .; J gene: TRBJ1-6; V gene: TRBV7-2; clone size: many
CDR3 DNA: TGTGCCAGCAGGCCGGGACTGCACTCCTACGAGCAGTACTTC; CDR3 protein: CASRPGLHSYEQYF; D gene: .; J gene: TRBJ2-7; V gene: TRBV27; clone size: many
CDR3 DNA: TGTGCCAGCAGCAATAGCGGGGCTGAGCAGTTCTTC; CDR3 protein: CASSNSGAEQFF; D gene: TRBD2; J gene: TRBJ2-1; V gene: TRBV7-2; clone size: .
CDR3 DNA: TGTGCCAGCAGTTTAAATCCTTCCAGCGACCAGTTCTTC; CDR3 protein: CASSLNPSSDQFF; D gene: .; J gene: TRBJ2-1; V gene: TRBV12-3/TRBV12-4; clone size: many
CDR3 DNA: TGTGCCAGCAGTTCTTATGTGGTGCGTCTCTCCTACGAGCAGTACTTC; CDR3 protein: CASSSYVVRLSYEQYF; D gene: .; J gene: TRBJ2-7; V gene: TRBV28; clone size: many
CDR3 DNA: TGCAGTGCTAGATCTCAAGTAGGAGCGGGAGACAATGAGCAGTTCTTC; CDR3 protein: CSARSQVGAGDNEQFF; D gene: TRBD2; J gene: TRBJ2-1; V gene: TRBV20-1; clone size: .
CDR3 DNA: TGTGCCAGCAGCCTAGGGGTTCCACCCTACGAGCAGTACTTC; CDR3 protein: CASSLGVPPYEQYF; D gene: .; J gene: TRBJ2-7; V gene: TRBV5-5; clone size: .
CDR3 DNA: TGTGCCATCAGTGAGGGAGCGGGAGCGGGAAGAGATACGCAGTATTTT; CDR3 protein: CAISEGAGAGRDTQYF; D gene: TRBD2; J gene: TRBJ2-3; V gene: TRBV10-3; clone size: .
CDR3 DNA: TGTGCCAGCAGTTACCAGGGGTGGAATAATTCACCCCTCCACTTT; CDR3 protein: CASSYQGWNNSPLHF; D gene: .; J gene: TRBJ1-6; V gene: TRBV6-5; clone size: .
CDR3 DNA: TGTGCCAGCAGTACCCGGGACAGCGGGGAGCTGTTTTTT; CDR3 protein: CASSTRDSGELFF; D gene: TRBD1; J gene: TRBJ2-2; V gene: TRBV28; clone size: many
CDR3 DNA: TGTGCCAGCAGCTCCTTCGCGGGAGAAAACAATGAGCAGTTCTTC; CDR3 protein: CASSSFAGENNEQFF; D gene: TRBD2; J gene: TRBJ2-1; V gene: TRBV7-3; clone size: few
CDR3 DNA: TGTGCCAGCAGCTCCCAGACTAGCGGGAGATTCGATGAGCAGTTCTTC; CDR3 protein: CASSSQTSGRFDEQFF; D gene: TRBD2; J gene: TRBJ2-1; V gene: TRBV28; clone size: many
CDR3 DNA: TGTGCCACCAGTGACCCGCCGACAGGCATTACCTACGAGCAGTACTTC; CDR3 protein: CATSDPPTGITYEQYF; D gene: .; J gene: TRBJ2-7; V gene: TRBV24-1; clone size: many
CDR3 DNA: TGTGCCAGCAGCTTGGGCCAGGCGTTTAACTATGGCTACACCTTC; CDR3 protein: CASSLGQAFNYGYTF; D gene: .; J gene: TRBJ1-2; V gene: TRBV5-5; clone size: .
CDR3 DNA: TGTGCCAGCAGTTTCGGGATCACTGAAGCTTTCTTT; CDR3 protein: CASSFGITEAFF; D gene: .; J gene: TRBJ1-1; V gene: TRBV28; clone size: many
CDR3 DNA: TGTGCCAGCAGTCCAGGACTGGTGACTAGCACAGATACGCAGTATTTT; CDR3 protein: CASSPGLVTSTDTQYF; D gene: .; J gene: TRBJ2-3; V gene: TRBV27; clone size: many